This entry lists 24 T cell receptor beta chains sequenced from one sample in a study of vaccination and CD4 T cells after COVID-19. The treatment here: approximately 9-day PBMC culture with coronavirus spike peptide pools or control peptides (ViraFEST assay). These receptors are not linked to any known antigen. Cultured CD4+ T-cell DNA underwent Oncomine TCR Beta short-read sequencing. TCRdb reanalysed the PCR reads using MiXCR and keeps one entry per CDR3 protein. This table holds more than 15,000 distinct CDR3 sequences, 44% found once. The source material was CD4+ T cells from blood, cultured in vitro. The receptors derive from a human donor who had recovered from COVID-19.

The J gene is TRBJ2-3, the V gene TRBV7-2; D not resolved. CDR1 SGHTA and CDR2 FQGNSA come from the germline V gene. Between the trimmed V and J ends, which lost 1 base and 3 bases, there was a span of 14 bases. This CDR3 is 16 amino acids long. CDR3 region: CASSLGWAVVTDTQYF. The CDR3 region has the DNA TGTGCCAGCAGCTTAGGATGGGCGGTAGTAACAGATACGCAGTATTTT.

V is TRBV28 and J is TRBJ2-5; no definite D call. The V and J ends lost 2 bases and 7 bases respectively, with 8 bases between them. This CDR3 is 12 amino acids long. The germline CDR1 and CDR2 sequences are MDHEN and SYDVKM. The CDR3: CASSLVVGTQYF. The CDR3 DNA sequence: TGTGCCAGCAGTTTAGTAGTTGGGACCCAGTACTTC. The variable domain in full, completed from reference TRBV28 and TRBJ2-5, reads DVKVTQSSRYLVKRTGEKVFLECVQDMDHENMFWYRQDPGLGLRLIYFSYDVKMKEKGDIPEGYSVSREKKERFSLILESASTNQTSMYLCASSLVVGTQYFGPGTRLLVL.

V is TRBV2 and J is TRBJ2-3; 13 bases fit TRBD2. The CDR3 extends over 18 amino acids. V shed 4 bases and J 2 bases; nucleotides not matched to a gene: 9. Germline V gene sequence: CDR1 SNHLY, CDR2 FYNNEI. CDR3 nucleotides: TGTGCCAGCAGTGCCGGCGGACTAGCGGGGGTGGACACAGATACGCAGTATTTT. Its protein product is CASSAGGLAGVDTDTQYF.

This rearrangement joins TRBV20-1 to TRBJ2-3; 9 bases are a match to TRBD1. This CDR3 is 17 amino acids long. CDR1 and CDR2 from the germline V gene are DFQATT and SNEGSKA (reference sequence). Trimming took 1 base from V and 3 from J; bases not matched to a gene: 11. CDR3 nucleotide sequence: TGCAGTGCTAGAGGGGGACAGGGCTGGGGGGGAACAGATACGCAGTATTTT. Protein product: CSARGGQGWGGTDTQYF.

The genes are TRBV5-5 and TRBJ2-7; possibly TRBD2 for D (6 bases). Germline V gives CDR1 SGHKS, CDR2 YYEKEE (reference sequence). The CDR3 has 15 amino acids. Trimming pared 4 bases from V and 6 bases from J, leaving 20 bases between. CDR3 sequence: CASSRGRETRSEQYF. The CDR3 DNA is TGTGCCAGCAGCCGGGGCCGGGAGACTAGAAGCGAGCAGTACTTC.

This clonotype occurred a few times. The V gene is TRBV5-1, the J gene TRBJ1-5, with 7 bases matching TRBD1. The CDR3 covers 15 residues. Germline-derived CDR1 and CDR2 are SGHRS and YFSETQ. The V and J ends lost 0 bases and 3 bases, in that order; junction bases with no gene match: 3. Here the CDR3 reads CASSLEGQPNQPQHF. The CDR3 coding sequence is TGCGCCAGCAGCTTGGAGGGACAGCCCAATCAGCCCCAGCATTTT.

The chain couples TRBV5-1 to TRBJ2-3; the D gene is possibly TRBD1 (6 bases). The CDR3 consists of 16 residues. Germline V CDR1 and CDR2: SGHRS, YFSETQ. V was pared by 4 bases and J by 2 bases, with 17 bases between. The CDR3 here is CASSPAVTGPTDTQYF. CDR3 DNA: TGCGCCAGCAGCCCAGCGGTGACAGGTCCCACAGATACGCAGTATTTT.

This rearrangement joins TRBV20-1 to TRBJ1-1, with unresolved D. Germline values: CDR1 DFQATT, CDR2 SNEGSKA (reference sequence). V was shortened by 0 bases and J by 3 bases, with 17 bases between the two germline ends. The CDR3 has 16 amino acids. In DNA form, the CDR3 reads TGCAGTGCTAGAGACCCAGCAATGGGGTTCCACACTGAAGCTTTCTTT. Residues: CSARDPAMGFHTEAFF.

The chain combines TRBV6-1 with TRBJ2-5, with TRBD1 matching over 8 bases. Germline V CDR1 and CDR2: MNHNS, SASEGT. Unmatched junction bases numbered 6, after V lost 4 bases and J lost 5 bases. The CDR3 length is 14 residues. The CDR3 DNA reads as TGTGCCAGCAGTGTCAGGGGGCTCGGCGAGACCCAGTACTTC. It specifies CASSVRGLGETQYF.

This chain joins TRBV11-2 and TRBJ2-1; tentative D call: TRBD2 (6 bases). Germline-derived CDR1 and CDR2 are SGHAT and FQNNGV. The V end lost 0 bases, the J end lost 7 bases, and 7 bases lay between the germline ends. The CDR3 covers 13 residues. The CDR3 spells CASSLDLANEQFF. CDR3 in DNA: TGTGCCAGCAGCTTAGATCTAGCGAATGAGCAGTTCTTC.

The genes are TRBV7-9 and TRBJ2-1; D is unclear. This CDR3 has 11 residues. Germline CDR1 SEHNR, CDR2 FQNEAQ (reference sequence). Trimming took 5 bases from V and 5 from J, leaving 4 bases between them. CDR3 coding DNA: TGTGCCAGCAGCAGAAACAATGAGCAGTTCTTC. This encodes CASSRNNEQFF.

In its sample, this clonotype was seen a few times. The V call is TRBV29-1, the J call TRBJ2-1, with 10 bases aligning to TRBD2. J lost 7 bases, V lost 1 base, and 7 bases had no gene match. Germline V lookup: CDR1 SQVTM, CDR2 ANQGSEA. This CDR3 has 15 amino acids. The CDR3 spells CSVEVSGRAENEQFF. The CDR3 DNA reads TGCAGCGTTGAAGTGAGCGGGAGGGCCGAAAATGAGCAGTTCTTC.

V gene TRBV6-5 combines with J gene TRBJ2-7; TRBD2 aligns across 11 bases. There are 18 residues in the CDR3. Germline loops: CDR1 MNHEY, CDR2 SVGAGI. V trimming: 0 bases; J trimming: 6 bases; junction bases outside the gene matches: 13. The DNA for the CDR3 is TGTGCCAGCAGTTACTCTCTTCCCTGGAGTAGCGGGGGGGGCGAGCAGTACTTC. This gives the protein CASSYSLPWSSGGGEQYF.

The chain employs TRBV6-2 or TRBV6-3 and TRBJ1-2; D is undetermined. Trimming stripped 0 bases from V and 8 bases from J, with 22 bases between. The germline gives CDR1 MNHEY, CDR2 SVGEGT. The CDR3 extends over 17 amino acids. Here the CDR3 DNA reads TGTGCCAGCAGTTACTCCTTGGCCCTGGCAAGAGGAAGGGGCTACACCTTC. This encodes CASSYSLALARGRGYTF.

V gene TRBV2 combines with J gene TRBJ1-4, with D possibly TRBD1 on 5 matching bases. The CDR3 has 14 residues. Trimming left V 3 bases short and J 6 bases short, with 11 bases between. Germline CDR1 reads SNHLY; CDR2 reads FYNNEI. The CDR3 DNA follows: TGTGCCAGCAGTGATTTATCGGGGCATGAAAAACTGTTTTTT. The encoded protein is CASSDLSGHEKLFF.

This clonotype has just a few counts. The chain has TRBV20-1 and TRBJ1-2; a weak D match, TRBD1 (5 bases). The CDR3 contains 12 residues. V was trimmed by 3 bases and J by 8 bases, leaving 13 bases between them. Looked up from germline, CDR1 is DFQATT and CDR2 is SNEGSKA (reference sequence). CDR3 sequence reads: CSASLRGGGYTF. In nucleotides, the CDR3 is TGCAGTGCTAGTTTGCGGGGCGGCGGCTACACCTTC.

This clonotype was counted a few times. The chain combines TRBV20-1 with TRBJ2-3, with TRBD2 matching 13 bases. This CDR3 region has 16 residues. J gave up 4 bases and V 4 bases, and 8 bases lay outside the gene matches. Germline V lookup: CDR1 DFQATT, CDR2 SNEGSKA (reference sequence). This CDR3 reads CSATGLAGVGADTQYF. The CDR3 DNA sequence: TGCAGTGCTACCGGACTAGCGGGAGTGGGAGCAGATACGCAGTATTTT.

The chain carries TRBV6-1 and TRBJ2-3, with a possible D match to TRBD1 (6 bases). Germline assignment: CDR1 MNHNS and CDR2 SASEGT. This CDR3 spans 12 amino acids. V gave up 5 bases and J gave up 5 bases, with 8 bases separating them. CDR3 sequence: CASSRDIDTQYF. CDR3 nucleotides: TGTGCCAGCAGTCGGGACATAGATACGCAGTATTTT.

In this sample, this clonotype turned up a few times. The gene calls are TRBV20-1 and TRBJ2-3, with 8 bases lining up with TRBD2. Germline V gene sequence: CDR1 DFQATT, CDR2 SNEGSKA (reference sequence). J lost 4 bases, V lost 3 bases, and 6 bases had no gene match. CDR3 length: 14 amino acids. CDR3 sequence: CSASLSGVADTQYF. The CDR3 nucleotides read TGCAGTGCTAGTCTTAGCGGGGTGGCAGATACGCAGTATTTT.

The DNA of the CDR3 is TGTGCCAGCAGTGAAGGGACAGGGGCCATTCAGTACTTC. It codes for CASSEGTGAIQYF. V and J are TRBV6-1 and TRBJ2-4, with 9 bases identical to TRBD1. V trimming: 1 base; J trimming: 9 bases; junction bases outside the gene matches: 1. Germline CDR1 reads MNHNS; CDR2 reads SASEGT. The CDR3 runs to 13 residues.

The chain employs TRBV28 and TRBJ2-1; 12 nucleotides align to TRBD2. This CDR3 comprises 15 residues. J gave up 14 bases and V 2 bases, and 10 bases lay outside the gene matches. CDR1 and CDR2 from the germline V gene are MDHEN and SYDVKM. The CDR3 spells CASSLDRLAGESKFF. In nucleotides, the CDR3 is TGTGCCAGCAGTTTAGACCGACTAGCGGGAGAGTCGAAGTTCTTC.

The rearrangement links TRBV12-3 or TRBV12-4 to TRBJ1-2; D might be TRBD1 (6 bases). The CDR3 consists of 13 residues. V lost 2 bases and J 7 bases, leaving 11 bases between the germline ends. This CDR3 is CASSLQGMGGYTF. Written as DNA, the CDR3 is TGTGCCAGCAGTTTACAGGGGATGGGTGGCTACACCTTC.

This clonotype occurred a few times. V gene TRBV20-1 combines with J gene TRBJ1-5; a weak D match, TRBD1 (6 bases). The CDR3 sequence is 15 residues long. The germline gives CDR1 DFQATT, CDR2 SNEGSKA (reference sequence). V shed 5 bases and J shed 6 bases, with 20 bases lying between them. The CDR3 here is CSAEPGVGGGQPQHF. CDR3 nucleotide sequence: TGCAGTGCTGAACCAGGGGTTGGCGGAGGTCAGCCCCAGCATTTT.

This clonotype was counted a few times. The genes are TRBV5-1 and TRBJ1-1; D remains unclear. The CDR3 sequence is 13 residues long. CDR1 and CDR2 (germline): SGHRS, YFSETQ. V lost 5 bases, J lost 1 base, and 9 bases lay in between. CDR3 in DNA: TGCGCCAGCAGATATACAGAGAACACTGAAGCTTTCTTT. It specifies CASRYTENTEAFF. Based on the CDR3 plus reference TRBV5-1 and TRBJ1-1, the full variable domain is KAGVTQTPRYLIKTRGQQVTLSCSPISGHRSVSWYQQTPGQGLQFLFEYFSETQRNKGNFPGRFSGRQFSNSRSEMNVSTLELGDSALYLCASRYTENTEAFFGQGTRLTVV.